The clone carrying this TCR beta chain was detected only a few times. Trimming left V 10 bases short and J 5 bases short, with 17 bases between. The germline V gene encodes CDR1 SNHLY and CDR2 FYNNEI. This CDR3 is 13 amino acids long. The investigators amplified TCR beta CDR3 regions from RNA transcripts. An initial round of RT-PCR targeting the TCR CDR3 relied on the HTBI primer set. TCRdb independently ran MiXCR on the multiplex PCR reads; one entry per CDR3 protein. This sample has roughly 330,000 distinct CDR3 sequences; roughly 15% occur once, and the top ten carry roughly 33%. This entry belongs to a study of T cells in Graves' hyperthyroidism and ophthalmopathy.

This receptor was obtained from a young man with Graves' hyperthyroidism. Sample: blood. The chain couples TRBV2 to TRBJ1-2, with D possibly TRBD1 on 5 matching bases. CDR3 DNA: TGTGCCATCAGAAACCCGGCAGGGTATGGCTACACCTTC. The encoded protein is CAIRNPAGYGYTF.